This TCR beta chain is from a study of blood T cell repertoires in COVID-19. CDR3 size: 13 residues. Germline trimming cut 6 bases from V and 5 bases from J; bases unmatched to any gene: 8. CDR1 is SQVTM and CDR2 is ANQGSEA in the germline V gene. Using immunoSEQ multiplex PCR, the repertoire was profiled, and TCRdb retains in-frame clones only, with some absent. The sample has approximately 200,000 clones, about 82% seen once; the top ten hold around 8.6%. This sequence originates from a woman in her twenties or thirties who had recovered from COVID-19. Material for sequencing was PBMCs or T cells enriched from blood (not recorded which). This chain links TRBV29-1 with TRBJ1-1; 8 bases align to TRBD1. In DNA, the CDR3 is TGCAGCGTGGCAGGGGGCCCGGATACTGAAGCTTTCTTT. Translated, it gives CSVAGGPDTEAFF.